These T cell receptor beta chains were read from a single sample in a study of metastatic and nonmetastatic thyroid tumors. TCRdb reassembled clones from the PCR reads with MiXCR. The sample holds over 35,000 clones, around a sixth seen once. The sequenced material came from tumor tissue. Receptor source: a female donor with papillary thyroid cancer or a benign thyroid nodule (not recorded which). Some clones in this sample may be carry-over from other donors' samples. Each CDR3 is given with its conserved first and last residue. A D gene is named only where the DNA matches it firmly. Size values are once, few and many counts, or a class for expanded clones, and some rows have none.

size: many; V: TRBV6-1; length: 16; J: TRBJ2-3; D: TRBD2; CDR3: CASSYGRGSGTDTQYF; DNA: TGTGCCAGCAGCTACGGGCGCGGGAGTGGCACAGATACGCAGTATTTT
size: .; V: TRBV20-1; length: 15; J: TRBJ1-6; D: .; CDR3: CSAQPRGRDNSPLHF; DNA: TGCAGTGCCCAGCCAAGGGGCCGGGATAATTCACCCCTCCACTTT
size: .; V: TRBV11-2; length: 16; J: TRBJ2-7; D: .; CDR3: CASSLVRGRVAGEQYF; DNA: TGTGCCAGCAGCTTAGTTAGAGGGAGAGTGGCGGGAGAGCAGTACTTC
size: many; V: TRBV6-5; length: 12; J: TRBJ1-2; D: .; CDR3: CASSYSGYGYTF; DNA: TGTGCCAGCAGTTACTCAGGGTATGGCTACACCTTC
size: many; V: TRBV28; length: 11; J: TRBJ1-6; D: .; CDR3: CASSNNSPLHF; DNA: TGTGCCAGCTCCAATAATTCACCCCTCCACTTT
size: .; V: TRBV7-6; length: 19; J: TRBJ2-1; D: TRBD2; CDR3: CASSSGLAGDGLSDNEQSF; DNA: TGTGCCAGCAGCTCGGGACTAGCGGGAGACGGGCTCTCGGACAATGAGCAGTCCTTC
size: many; V: TRBV30; length: 14; J: TRBJ1-5; D: TRBD1; CDR3: CAWSEDPGGQPQHF; DNA: TGTGCCTGGAGCGAGGATCCAGGGGGTCAGCCCCAGCATTTT
size: many; V: TRBV5-4; length: 13; J: TRBJ1-2; D: .; CDR3: CASSSSGGARYTF; DNA: TGTGCCAGCAGCTCCTCCGGAGGCGCGAGATACACCTTC
size: many; V: TRBV2; length: 12; J: TRBJ2-5; D: .; CDR3: CASRGPQETQYF; DNA: TGTGCCAGCAGGGGACCGCAAGAGACCCAGTACTTC
size: many; V: TRBV4-2; length: 12; J: TRBJ1-3; D: .; CDR3: CASSQHGNTIYF; DNA: TGTGCCAGCAGCCAACACGGAAACACCATATATTTT
size: medium-sized; V: TRBV28; length: 18; J: TRBJ2-2; D: TRBD2; CDR3: CASEEGGAGGPDTGELFF; DNA: TGTGCCAGCGAAGAGGGGGGTGCGGGAGGGCCTGACACCGGGGAGCTGTTTTTT
size: .; V: TRBV20-1; length: 12; J: TRBJ2-2; D: .; CDR3: CSARVGLSELFF; DNA: TGCAGTGCTAGAGTGGGGCTGTCAGAGCTGTTTTTT
size: .; V: TRBV5-4; length: 16; J: TRBJ2-2; D: TRBD2; CDR3: CATIGLAGTHGGELFF; DNA: TGTGCCACTATAGGACTAGCGGGGACCCATGGCGGGGAGCTGTTTTTT
size: large; V: TRBV20-1; length: 16; J: TRBJ2-7; D: .; CDR3: CSARDFKSSTSYEQYF; DNA: TGCAGTGCTAGAGATTTTAAAAGTAGTACTAGCTACGAGCAGTACTTC
size: .; V: TRBV28; length: 15; J: TRBJ1-2; D: .; CDR3: CASTPAASLGYGYTF; DNA: TGTGCCAGCACCCCAGCGGCCTCATTGGGCTATGGCTACACCTTC
size: once; V: TRBV19; length: 16; J: TRBJ2-6; D: .; CDR3: CASRSHGATGANVLTF; DNA: TGTGCTAGTAGATCCCATGGGGCAACAGGGGCCAACGTCCTGACTTTC
size: .; V: TRBV11-2; length: 16; J: TRBJ2-1; D: TRBD1; CDR3: CASITSGTGLQDEQFF; DNA: TGTGCCAGCATAACCTCCGGGACAGGACTACAAGATGAGCAGTTCTTC
size: .; V: TRBV5-1; length: 16; J: TRBJ1-6; D: .; CDR3: CASSTTANSYNSPLHF; DNA: TGCGCCAGCAGCACGACAGCGAACTCCTATAATTCACCCCTCCACTTT
size: .; V: TRBV19; length: 16; J: TRBJ2-5; D: TRBD1; CDR3: CASSRNGTGEGKTKYF; DNA: TGTGCCAGTAGTCGTAACGGGACAGGAGAAGGGAAGACCAAGTACTTC
size: .; V: TRBV11-2; length: 16; J: TRBJ2-7; D: .; CDR3: CASSFGRLGISYDQYF; DNA: TGTGCCAGCAGCTTTGGTCGGCTGGGCATCTCCTACGACCAGTACTTC
size: few; V: TRBV6-4; length: 14; J: TRBJ2-3; D: .; CDR3: CASSVVGSTDTQYF; DNA: TGTGCCAGCAGTGTAGTGGGCAGCACAGATACGCAGTATTTT
size: few; V: TRBV19; length: 11; J: TRBJ2-1; D: .; CDR3: CASSRQTEQFF; DNA: TGTGCTAGTAGCCGTCAGACGGAGCAGTTCTTC
size: many; V: TRBV7-3; length: 19; J: TRBJ2-7; D: .; CDR3: CASSSSTGTTRGFSYEQYF; DNA: TGTGCCAGCAGCTCCTCCACGGGCACAACCAGGGGTTTCAGCTACGAGCAGTACTTC
size: many; V: TRBV7-9; length: 14; J: TRBJ2-1; D: TRBD1; CDR3: CASSLGQPYNEQFF; DNA: TGTGCCAGCAGCTTGGGACAGCCTTACAATGAGCAGTTCTTC
size: many; V: TRBV7-8; length: 12; J: TRBJ2-1; D: .; CDR3: CASSVPRSEQFF; DNA: TGTGCCAGCAGCGTTCCTAGAAGTGAGCAGTTCTTC
size: .; V: TRBV30; length: 12; J: TRBJ2-7; D: .; CDR3: CAWSNIVGNQYF; DNA: TGTGCCTGGAGTAATATAGTAGGAAACCAGTACTTC
size: many; V: TRBV15; length: 15; J: TRBJ1-5; D: TRBD1; CDR3: CATSRARGDNQPQHF; DNA: TGTGCCACCAGCAGAGCCAGGGGGGACAATCAGCCCCAGCATTTT
size: .; V: TRBV11-2; length: 13; J: TRBJ2-7; D: .; CDR3: CASAQPPNYEQYF; DNA: TGTGCCAGCGCCCAACCCCCCAATTACGAGCAGTACTTC
size: many; V: TRBV6-1; length: 14; J: TRBJ1-1; D: TRBD1; CDR3: CASSYDRVATEAFF; DNA: TGTGCCAGCAGCTATGACAGGGTTGCCACTGAAGCTTTCTTT